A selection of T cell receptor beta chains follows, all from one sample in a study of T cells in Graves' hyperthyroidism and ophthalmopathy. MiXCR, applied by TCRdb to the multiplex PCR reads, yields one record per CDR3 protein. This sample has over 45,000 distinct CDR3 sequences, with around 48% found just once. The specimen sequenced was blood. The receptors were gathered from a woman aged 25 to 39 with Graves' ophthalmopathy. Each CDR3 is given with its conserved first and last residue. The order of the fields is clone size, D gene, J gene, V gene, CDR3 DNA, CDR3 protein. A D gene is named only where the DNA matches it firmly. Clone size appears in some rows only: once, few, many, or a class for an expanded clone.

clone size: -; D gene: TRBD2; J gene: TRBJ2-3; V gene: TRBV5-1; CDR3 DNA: TGCGCCAGCAGCTTGGGGTCTAGCGGGAGACCCACAGATACGCAGTATTTT; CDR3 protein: CASSLGSSGRPTDTQYF
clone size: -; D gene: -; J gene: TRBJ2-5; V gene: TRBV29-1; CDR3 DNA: TGCAGCGTTGGCGTGGGAAAGGACCAAGAGACCCAGTACTTC; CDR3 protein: CSVGVGKDQETQYF
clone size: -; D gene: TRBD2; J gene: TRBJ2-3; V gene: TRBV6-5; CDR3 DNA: TGTGCCAGCGGGCCTAGCGGAGGAGTTCCCTGCACAGATACGCAGTATTTT; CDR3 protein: CASGPSGGVPCTDTQYF
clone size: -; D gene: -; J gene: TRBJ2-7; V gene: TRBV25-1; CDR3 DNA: TGTGCCAGCGTTGGGGACGGCTCCTACGAGCAGTACTTC; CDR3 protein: CASVGDGSYEQYF
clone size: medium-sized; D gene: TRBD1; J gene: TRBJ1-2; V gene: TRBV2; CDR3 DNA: TGTGCCAGCAGGGGGACAGGTTCTGGCTACACCTTC; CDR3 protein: CASRGTGSGYTF
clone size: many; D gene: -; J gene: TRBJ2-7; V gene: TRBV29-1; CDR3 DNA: TGCAGCGTTGAAAAAGGGGGGACTACATACGAGCAGTACTTC; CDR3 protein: CSVEKGGTTYEQYF
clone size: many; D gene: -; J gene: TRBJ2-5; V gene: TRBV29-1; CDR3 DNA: TGCAGCGTTGAAACAGGGAGGGAGACCCAGTACTTC; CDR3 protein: CSVETGRETQYF
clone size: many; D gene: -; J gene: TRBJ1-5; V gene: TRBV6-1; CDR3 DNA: TGTGCCAGCAGTGAAGATTCGGGGGGCAATCAGCCCCAGCATTTT; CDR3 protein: CASSEDSGGNQPQHF
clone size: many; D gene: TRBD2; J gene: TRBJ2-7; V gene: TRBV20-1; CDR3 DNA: TGCAGTGCTAGAATAGAGGGGGGTAGCGGGGACTCCTACGAGCAGTACTTC; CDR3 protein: CSARIEGGSGDSYEQYF
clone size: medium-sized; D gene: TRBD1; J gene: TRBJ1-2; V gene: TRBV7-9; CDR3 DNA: TGTGCCAGCAGCCCGGGACAGTCATCCTATGGCTACACCTTC; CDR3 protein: CASSPGQSSYGYTF
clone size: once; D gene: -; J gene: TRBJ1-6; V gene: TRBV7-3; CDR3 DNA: TGTGCCAGCAGCTTACGGATAGGGCGGAAAGTGCCCCTCCACTTT; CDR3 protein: CASSLRIGRKVPLHF
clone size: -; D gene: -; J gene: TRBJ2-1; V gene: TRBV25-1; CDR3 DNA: TGTGCCAGCAGTGAATCGGACGCGGGATTTTACAATGAGCAGTTCTTC; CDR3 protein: CASSESDAGFYNEQFF
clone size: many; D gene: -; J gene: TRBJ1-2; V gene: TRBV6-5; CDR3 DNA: TGTGCCAGCAGATTTACAGCTAACTATGGCTACACCTTC; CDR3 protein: CASRFTANYGYTF
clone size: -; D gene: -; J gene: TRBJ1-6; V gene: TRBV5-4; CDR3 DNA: TGTGCCAGCAGCTTTAGCGGATCCCTCCACTTT; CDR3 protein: CASSFSGSLHF
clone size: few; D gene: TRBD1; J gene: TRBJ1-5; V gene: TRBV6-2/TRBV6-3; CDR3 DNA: TGTGCCAGCACCAACAGGGGGGATCAGCCCCAGCATTTT; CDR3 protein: CASTNRGDQPQHF
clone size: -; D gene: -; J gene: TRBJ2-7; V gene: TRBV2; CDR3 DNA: TGTGCCAACAGCTTAGTCATCGGGGAAAGTAGCGAGCAGTACTTC; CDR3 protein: CANSLVIGESSEQYF
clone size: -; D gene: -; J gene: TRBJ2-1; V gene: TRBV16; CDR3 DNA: TGTGCCAGCAGCCCACAGGGCAATGAGCAGTTCTTC; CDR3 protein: CASSPQGNEQFF
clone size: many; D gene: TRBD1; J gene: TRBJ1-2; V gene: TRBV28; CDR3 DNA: TGTGCCAGCAGCCCAACAGGGGACCGTGGCTACACCTTC; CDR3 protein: CASSPTGDRGYTF
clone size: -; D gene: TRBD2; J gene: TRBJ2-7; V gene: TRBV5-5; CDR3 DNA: TGTGCCAGCAGCCCCGGACTAGCGGGGTGGGAGCAGTACTTC; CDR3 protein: CASSPGLAGWEQYF
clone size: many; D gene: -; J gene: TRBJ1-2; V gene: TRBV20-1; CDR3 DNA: TGCAGTGCTTCTCTCAGGGTACTGACTGGCTACACCTTC; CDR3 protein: CSASLRVLTGYTF
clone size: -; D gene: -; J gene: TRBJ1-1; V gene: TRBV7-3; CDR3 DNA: TGTGCCAACAGCTTAAGTGGTGTTGAAGCTTTCTTT; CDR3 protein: CANSLSGVEAFF
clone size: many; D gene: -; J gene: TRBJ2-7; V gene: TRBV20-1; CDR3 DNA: TGCAGTGCTAGCCCCTCCTACGAGCAGTACTTC; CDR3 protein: CSASPSYEQYF
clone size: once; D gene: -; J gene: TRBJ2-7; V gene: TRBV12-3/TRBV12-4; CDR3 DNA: TGTGCCAGCAGTTTTGGAGTCGGCGAGCAGTACTTC; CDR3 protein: CASSFGVGEQYF
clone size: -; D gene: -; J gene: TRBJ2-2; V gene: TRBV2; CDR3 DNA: TGTGCCAGCGGGAACACGGGGAACACCGGGGAGCTGTTTTTT; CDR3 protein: CASGNTGNTGELFF
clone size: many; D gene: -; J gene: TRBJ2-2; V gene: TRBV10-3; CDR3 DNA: TGTGCCATCGGGGGGACCACCGGGGAGCTGTTTTTT; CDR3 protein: CAIGGTTGELFF
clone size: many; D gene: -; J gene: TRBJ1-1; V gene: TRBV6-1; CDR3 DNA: TGTGCCAGCAGTCCTTCGACAGCCCAGAACACTGAAGCTTTCTTT; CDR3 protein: CASSPSTAQNTEAFF
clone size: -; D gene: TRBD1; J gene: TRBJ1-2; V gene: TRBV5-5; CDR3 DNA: TGCGCCAGCAGCACCCGGACAGGGGACTATGGCTACACCTTC; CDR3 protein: CASSTRTGDYGYTF